This T cell receptor (beta chain) was sequenced in a study of OX40 agonist ivuxolimab in advanced cancers. Study at large: The treatment was a fully human IgG2 OX40 agonist, ivuxolimab.

Sequencing was performed with immunoSEQ multiplex PCR; in TCRdb, only in-frame clones are kept and a portion is missing. This table holds about 83,000 clones, around nine tenths found once. The CDR3 is 12 amino acids. Deletions cut 1 base from V and 8 bases from J, with 11 bases between. CDR1 and CDR2 (germline): SQVTM, ANQGSEA. This clone appeared a few times. V is TRBV29-1 and J is TRBJ1-2; D is uncertain. The specimen comprised CD4+ or CD8+ T cells sorted from blood, sampled in a trial of the OX40 agonist ivuxolimab. The receptor comes from an adult with an advanced solid tumor such as melanoma, head and neck, liver or kidney cancer. The CDR3 bases are TGCAGCGTTGAAGGTAGCAGCCGGGGCTACACCTTC. As protein: CSVEGSSRGYTF.